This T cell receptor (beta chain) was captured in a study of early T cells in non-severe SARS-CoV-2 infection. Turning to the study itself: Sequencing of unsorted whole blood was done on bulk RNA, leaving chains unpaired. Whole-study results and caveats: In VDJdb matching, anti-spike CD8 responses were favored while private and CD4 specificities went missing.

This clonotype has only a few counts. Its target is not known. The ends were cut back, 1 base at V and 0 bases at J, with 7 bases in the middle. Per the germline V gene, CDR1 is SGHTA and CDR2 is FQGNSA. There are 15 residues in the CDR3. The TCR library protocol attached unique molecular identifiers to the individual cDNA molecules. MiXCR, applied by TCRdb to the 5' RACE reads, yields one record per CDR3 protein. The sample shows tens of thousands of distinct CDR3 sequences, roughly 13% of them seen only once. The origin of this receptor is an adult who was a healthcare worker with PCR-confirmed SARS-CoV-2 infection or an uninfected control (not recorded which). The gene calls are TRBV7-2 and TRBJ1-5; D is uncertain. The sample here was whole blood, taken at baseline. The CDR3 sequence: CASSLGGYSNQPQHF. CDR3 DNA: TGTGCCAGCAGCTTAGGGGGTTATAGCAATCAGCCCCAGCATTTT.